This is a list of T cell receptor beta chains from one sample in a study of technical replicates of blood from a handful of donors. This table comes from immunoSEQ multiplex PCR, and its TCRdb copy is limited to in-frame clones, with some not included. The sample contains about 83,000 clones, 94% of which appear only once. Sequenced sample: T cells isolated from PBMCs. The origin of the receptors is a human donor in good health. Both conserved end residues are part of each CDR3. Only some rows state a clone size, as once, few, many or a class for expanded clones.

v_gene | abundance | CDR3aa
TRBV6-1 | . | CASTRDRGNTEAFF
TRBV7-6 | . | CASSPTSGGSETQYF
TRBV6-4 | few | CASSDDRTGGADTQYF
TRBV5-4 | . | CASSLPRESDTQYF
TRBV7-8 | . | CASSLGSATNEKLFF
TRBV19 | few | CASSWGTGNTEAFF
TRBV10-3 | . | CAISVGTGGEKLFF
TRBV6-5 | . | CASSSPGGGELGEQFF
TRBV7-9 | . | CASSTIKGPIRDRAHEQYF
TRBV19 | . | CASSTHMNTEAFF
TRBV28 | . | CASSLGGMGNQPQHF